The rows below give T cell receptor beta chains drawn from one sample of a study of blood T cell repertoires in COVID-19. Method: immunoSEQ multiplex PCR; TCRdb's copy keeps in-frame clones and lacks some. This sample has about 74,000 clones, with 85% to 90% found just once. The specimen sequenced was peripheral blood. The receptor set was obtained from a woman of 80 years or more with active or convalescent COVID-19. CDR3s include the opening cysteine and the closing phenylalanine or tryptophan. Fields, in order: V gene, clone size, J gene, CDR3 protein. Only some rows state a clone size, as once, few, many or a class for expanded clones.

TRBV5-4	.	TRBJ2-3	CASRRSGEIKDTQYF
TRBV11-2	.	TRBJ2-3	CASSFAGQATDTQYF
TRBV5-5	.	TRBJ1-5	CASSYTGGGNQPQHF
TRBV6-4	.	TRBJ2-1	CASSDWGGPTNEQFF
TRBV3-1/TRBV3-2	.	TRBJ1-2	CASSQGQGLGYTF
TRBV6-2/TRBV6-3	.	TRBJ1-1	CASSYPGDWGGRNTEAFF
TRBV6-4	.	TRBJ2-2	CASIPTSGRWDTGELFF
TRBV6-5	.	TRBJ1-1	CASQSQGSSNTEAFF
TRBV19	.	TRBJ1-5	CASSTDRDSNQPQHF
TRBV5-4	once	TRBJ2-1	CASSRVQGDNEQFF
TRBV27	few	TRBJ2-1	CASNRLGTSNEQFF
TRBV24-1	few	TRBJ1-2	CATSDLGASSSSGYTF
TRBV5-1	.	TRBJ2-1	CASRITQGIRSYNEQFF
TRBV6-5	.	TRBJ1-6	CANGGDVNSPLHF
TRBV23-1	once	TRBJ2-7	CASSQQGARSSYEQYF
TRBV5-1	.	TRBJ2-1	CASSLDSSSYNEQFF